This T cell receptor beta chain was recovered during a study of tumor-infiltrating lymphocytes in primary liver carcinoma. Study-wide background: Resection treated the patients' primary liver carcinoma. The cohort included men and women aged 30 to 69 years. The neoplasms were of stage T1-T3 N0M0, with dimensions of roughly 4.2 to 10 cm across.

Germline loops: CDR1 SGHAT, CDR2 FQNNGV. Trimming pared 11 bases from V and 4 bases from J, leaving 18 bases between. The CDR3 has 14 amino acids. Germline DNA was also extracted, with blood RNA taken from unsorted whole blood. TCR beta cDNA came from approximately 540 ng total RNA, primed with a constant-region primer. Slightly modified ARM-PCR, run as three nested multiplex PCR rounds, produced the TCR beta libraries. Rounds one and two of PCR, each of 10 cycles, were primed with TRBV1-TRBV30 forward primers and a C-beta reverse primer. TCRdb reanalysed the multiplex PCR reads using MiXCR and keeps one entry per CDR3 protein. The table has more than 150,000 distinct CDR3 sequences, about 55% seen once.

The sample was peripheral blood. The rearrangement joins TRBV11-2 to TRBJ1-3; D remains ambiguous. The receptor comes from a man in his forties with primary liver carcinoma and hepatitis B virus infection. CDR3: CAGNLRGSGNTIYF. CDR3 in DNA: TGTGCCGGCAACTTACGGGGATCCGGAAACACCATATATTTT.